This passage covers 14 T cell receptor beta chains from one sample sequenced in a study of tumor-infiltrating lymphocytes in primary liver carcinoma. A constant-region primer primed TCR beta cDNA synthesis from roughly 510 ng of total RNA. Libraries for TCR beta were built through three nested multiplex PCR rounds, which together made up a slightly modified ARM-PCR procedure. The first two PCR rounds used TRBV1-TRBV30 forward primers with a C-beta reverse primer, approximately 11 cycles each. TCRdb processed the multiplex PCR reads anew with MiXCR; each CDR3 protein has one entry. The sample holds 300,000 to 400,000 distinct CDR3 sequences, 65% seen once. RNA was extracted from whole blood without cell sorting, alongside germline DNA. Material: peripheral blood. The receptors shown here come from a man aged 35 to 55 with primary liver carcinoma and hepatitis B virus infection.

The J gene is TRBJ2-7, the V gene TRBV11-2; 9 bases agree with TRBD1. Germline V gene lookup returns CDR1 SGHAT and CDR2 FQNNGV. J lost 2 bases, V lost 7 bases, and 21 bases had no gene match. The CDR3 runs to 19 residues. The CDR3 coding sequence is TGTGCCAGCATCTGGCACCCGGGACAGGGTGTTCCGATCGCCTACGAGCAGTACTTC. Its protein is CASIWHPGQGVPIAYEQYF.

In the case of this clonotype: The junction departs from the called germline gene at one end, perhaps through a read error. The V gene is TRBV11-3, the J gene TRBJ1-6, with D hard to call. Germline V lookup: CDR1 SGHNT, CDR2 YENEEA. The CDR3 has 14 residues. The CDR3 DNA follows: TGTGCCAGCAGCTTAGGCCGACGGGATTCGCCCCTCAACTTT. It specifies CASSLGRRDSPLNF.

The chain combines TRBV5-4 with TRBJ2-3; 14 nucleotides line up with TRBD2. This CDR3 has 20 residues. Germline V CDR1 and CDR2: SGHNT, YYREEE (reference sequence). V lost 4 bases and J lost 5; bases outside the gene matches: 18. CDR3 DNA: TGTGCCAGCAGCCTCCCCCGAGGGACTAGCGGGAGAGGGGGATTAGATACGCAGTATTTT. Its translation is CASSLPRGTSGRGGLDTQYF.

The chain joins TRBV29-1 to TRBJ1-6, with 8 bases lining up with TRBD1. Unmatched junction bases numbered 8, after V lost 8 bases and J lost 8 bases. Germline values: CDR1 SQVTM, CDR2 ANQGSEA. The CDR3 has 13 amino acids. CDR3 loop: CSIIQGADSPLHF. In DNA form, the CDR3 reads TGCAGCATTATCCAGGGGGCGGATTCACCCCTCCACTTT.

For this clonotype: One end of the junction fails to match germline, which may point to a read error. The rearrangement uses TRBV11-2 and TRBJ2-1, with D tentatively TRBD1 or TRBD2 (5 bases each). The CDR3 length is 15 residues. CDR1 and CDR2 from the germline V gene are SGHAT and FQNNGV. CDR3 protein: CASRRSGTSYNEQFF. The CDR3 DNA reads TGTGCCAGCAGGCGATCAGGGACCTCCTACAATGAACAGTTCTTC.

V gene TRBV7-9 combines with J gene TRBJ2-7, with D maybe TRBD2 (5 bases). Trimming removed 5 bases at V and 0 bases at J, with 14 bases between. CDR3 length equals 15 residues. CDR1 SEHNR and CDR2 FQNEAQ come from the germline V gene (reference sequence). CDR3 nucleotide sequence: TGTGCCAGCAGCCAAGCGGTCGGCCTCTCCTACGAGCAGTACTTC. It encodes CASSQAVGLSYEQYF.

Details on this clonotype: With a much larger clone just one base away, this may be a read error. The chain joins TRBV6-2 or TRBV6-3 to TRBJ2-7; D is possibly TRBD1 (6 bases). From germline, CDR1 is MNHEY and CDR2 SVGEGT. CDR3 length: 15 residues. V was pared by 2 bases and J by 3 bases, with 14 bases between. CDR3 residues: CASSYREQGGYEQYF. The CDR3 bases are TGTGCCAGCAGTTACCGGGAACAGGGCGGCTACGAGCAGTACTTC.

Details on this clonotype: A much larger clone is a single base away; this may be a read error. Written as DNA, the CDR3 is TGTGCCAGCACTGCACCGGGACTAGCCAACAATGAGCAGTTCTTC. This gives the protein CASTAPGLANNEQFF. This rearrangement joins TRBV6-5 to TRBJ2-1, with 9 bases identical to TRBD2. Germline CDR1 is MNHEY and CDR2 is SVGAGI. With V trimmed by 7 bases and J by 5 bases, 9 bases remained unmatched. This CDR3 contains 15 residues.

Comment on this clonotype: The junction departs from the called germline gene at one end, perhaps through a read error. The chain carries TRBV11-2 and TRBJ2-2; the match to TRBD1 covers 9 bases. Germline CDR1 reads SGHAT; CDR2 reads FQNNGV. The CDR3 consists of 17 residues. The CDR3 spells CANSSTGQGRITRELFF. CDR3 DNA: TGTGCCAACAGCTCAACGGGACAGGGTCGAATCACCAGGGAGCTGTTTTTT.

The chain is built from TRBV4-1 and TRBJ1-1; 8 bases match TRBD1. The CDR3 sequence is 16 residues long. Trimming cost V 1 base and J 6 bases; bases outside gene matches: 10. Germline V gene lookup returns CDR1 MGHRA and CDR2 YSYEKL. The CDR3 nucleotides are TGCGCCAGCAGCCAAGCGACAGGGGTATCATCCTCTGAAGCTTTCTTT. Its translation is CASSQATGVSSSEAFF.

Note on this clonotype: This could be a read error, since a much larger clone is one nucleotide away. The chain is built from TRBV10-3 and TRBJ1-3, with D hard to call. This CDR3 has 17 residues. Trimming removed 2 bases at V and 0 bases at J, with 14 bases between. Germline lookup yields CDR1 ENHRY and CDR2 SYGVKD. CDR3 nucleotides: TGTGCCATCAGTGAGACCTGGAAAGGGAACTCTGGAAACACCATATATTTT. As protein: CAISETWKGNSGNTIYF.

Concerning this clonotype: One base away lies a much larger clone, so this may be a sequencing read error. This chain connects TRBV12-3 or TRBV12-4 to TRBJ1-6, with 9 bases matching TRBD1. The CDR3 length is 15 residues. CDR3 DNA sequence: TGTGCCAGCAGCCCACAGGGGGCCCAAATTTCACCCTTCCACTTT. Translated, it gives CASSPQGAQISPFHF.

This clonotype has at least ten counts. The chain uses TRBV12-3 or TRBV12-4 and TRBJ2-1; TRBD2 matches 8 bases. V shed 5 bases, J shed 2 bases, and the junction held 5 bases outside the gene matches. The CDR3 extends over 15 amino acids. CDR3 in amino acids: CASSKSGSPYNEQFF. The CDR3 bases are TGTGCCAGCAGTAAAAGCGGGAGCCCCTACAATGAGCAGTTCTTC.

To note about this clonotype: One end of the junction varies from germline; a read error may be responsible. J is TRBJ2-3 and V is TRBV11-2, with TRBD1 matching 9 bases. CDR1 and CDR2 from the germline V gene are SGHAT and FQNNGV. This CDR3 is 15 amino acids long. The CDR3 coding sequence is TGTTCCAGCAGCTTAGGCGACAGGGGGACAGATACTCAGTATTTT. Translation gives CSSSLGDRGTDTQYF.